The 3 T cell receptor beta chains in this list originate from one sample, sequenced in a study of identical twins. TCRdb independently ran MiXCR on the 5' RACE reads; one entry per CDR3 protein. The data show 400,000 to 500,000 distinct CDR3 sequences, 15% to 20% seen once. Material: naive T cells sorted from blood. These TCRs come from a man aged 50-60 years in good health.

In its sample, this clonotype was seen a few times. The chain carries TRBV20-1 and TRBJ2-7, with 9 bases fitting TRBD1. V was clipped by 5 bases and J by 0 bases; unmatched bases: 8. The CDR3 extends over 15 amino acids. In germline, CDR1 is DFQATT, CDR2 SNEGSKA (reference sequence). In DNA form, the CDR3 reads TGCAGTGCTGGCCGAGGGACAGGGCGCTCCTACGAGCAGTACTTC. Its translation is CSAGRGTGRSYEQYF.

This clonotype was detected many times. This rearrangement joins TRBV29-1 to TRBJ2-3; 10 nucleotides match TRBD2. With 5 bases clipped from V and 3 bases from J, the junction kept 2 bases outside the gene matches. CDR1 SQVTM and CDR2 ANQGSEA come from the germline V gene. The CDR3 sequence is 13 residues long. In nucleotides, the CDR3 is TGCAGCGTTAGACTAGCGGGTACAGATACGCAGTATTTT. It translates to CSVRLAGTDTQYF.

The chain carries TRBV27 and TRBJ2-7; D perhaps matches TRBD2 (5 bases). Germline CDR1 MNHEY, CDR2 SMNVEV (reference sequence). The CDR3 is made up of 14 amino acids. V lost 3 bases and J 4 bases, leaving 13 bases between the germline ends. CDR3 residues: CASSLNGIQYEQYF. The CDR3 DNA follows: TGTGCCAGCAGTTTGAACGGGATCCAATACGAGCAGTACTTC.